This T cell receptor (beta chain) was captured by sequencing in a study of cytomegalovirus exposure and HLA in healthy donors. Germline V CDR1 and CDR2: SNHLY, FYNNEI. The CDR3 is made up of 16 amino acids. V lost 5 bases and J lost 3, with 17 bases in between. This clone has just one count. This PCR relied on a set of 60 Vbeta primers and 13 Jbeta primers. Sequencing was performed with immunoSEQ multiplex PCR; in TCRdb, only in-frame clones are kept and a portion is missing. This sample has tens of thousands of clones, with nearly 80% found just once. This receptor was identified in a woman in her fifties or sixties in good health and CMV-seropositive. The chain carries TRBV2 and TRBJ1-3; D is undetermined. Sequencing was performed on PBMCs. CDR3 protein: CASSRQPPGGGNTIYF. CDR3 sequence (DNA): TGTGCCAGCAGTCGGCAGCCGCCGGGAGGTGGAAACACCATATATTTT. The full variable domain, rest sourced from reference TRBV2 and TRBJ1-3, is EPEVTQTPSHQVTQMGQEVILRCVPISNHLYFYWYRQILGQKVEFLVSFYNNEISEKSEIFDDQFSVERPDGSNFTLKIRSTKLEDSAMYFCASSRQPPGGGNTIYFGEGSWLTVV.